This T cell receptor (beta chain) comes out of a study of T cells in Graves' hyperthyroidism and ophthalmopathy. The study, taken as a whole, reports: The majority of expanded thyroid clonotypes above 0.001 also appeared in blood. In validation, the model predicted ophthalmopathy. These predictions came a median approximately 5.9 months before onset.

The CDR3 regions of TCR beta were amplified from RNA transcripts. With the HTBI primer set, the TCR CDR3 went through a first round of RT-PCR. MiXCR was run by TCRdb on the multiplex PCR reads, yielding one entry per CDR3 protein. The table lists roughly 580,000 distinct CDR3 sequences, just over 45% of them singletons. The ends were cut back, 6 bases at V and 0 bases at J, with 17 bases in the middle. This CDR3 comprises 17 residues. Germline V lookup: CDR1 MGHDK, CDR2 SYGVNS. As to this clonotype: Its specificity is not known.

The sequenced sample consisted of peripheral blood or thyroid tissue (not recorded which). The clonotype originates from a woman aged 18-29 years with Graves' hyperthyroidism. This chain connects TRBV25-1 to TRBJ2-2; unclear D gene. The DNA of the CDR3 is TGTGCCAGCAGCTACACTGCGGTCATCGCGAACACCGGGGAGCTGTTTTTT. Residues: CASSYTAVIANTGELFF.